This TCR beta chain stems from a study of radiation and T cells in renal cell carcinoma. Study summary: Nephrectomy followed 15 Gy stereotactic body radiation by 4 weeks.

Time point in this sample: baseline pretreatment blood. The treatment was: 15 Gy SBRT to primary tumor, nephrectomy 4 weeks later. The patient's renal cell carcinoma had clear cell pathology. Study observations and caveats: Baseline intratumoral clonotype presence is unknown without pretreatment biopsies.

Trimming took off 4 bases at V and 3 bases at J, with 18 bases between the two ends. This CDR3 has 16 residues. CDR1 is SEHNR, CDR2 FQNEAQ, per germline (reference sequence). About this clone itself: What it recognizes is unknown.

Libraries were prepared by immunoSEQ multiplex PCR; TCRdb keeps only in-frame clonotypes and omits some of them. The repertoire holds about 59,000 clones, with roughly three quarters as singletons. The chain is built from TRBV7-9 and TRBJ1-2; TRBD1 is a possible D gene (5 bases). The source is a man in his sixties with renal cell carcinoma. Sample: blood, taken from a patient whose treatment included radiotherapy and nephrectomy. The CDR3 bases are TGTGCCAGCAGCTCGCTCCCGGGACGCTTGGACTATGGCTACACCTTC. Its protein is CASSSLPGRLDYGYTF.